One and the same sample provided the 10 T cell receptor beta chains below, sequenced in a study of cytomegalovirus exposure and HLA in healthy donors. With 60 Vbeta and 13 Jbeta primers, the PCR was carried out. The assay was immunoSEQ multiplex PCR, and TCRdb's table has in-frame clones only and misses some. This sample yields 150,000 to 200,000 clones, of which approximately 80% are seen a single time; 1.8% belongs to the top ten. The sequenced material came from PBMCs. The source is a woman under 40 in good health and CMV-seronegative.

The chain employs TRBV19 and TRBJ2-1; D is perhaps TRBD2 (6 bases). Germline CDR1 is LNHDA and CDR2 is SQIVND (reference sequence). This CDR3 has 14 amino acids. Trimming left V 6 bases short and J 7 bases short, with 16 bases between. The CDR3 reads CASSHGGAVNEQFF. The CDR3 nucleotides read TGTGCCAGTAGCCACGGCGGGGCCGTTAATGAGCAGTTCTTC.

The V call is TRBV27, the J call TRBJ1-2, with D tentatively TRBD1 (6 bases). Trimming cost V 4 bases and J 8 bases, with 17 bases left between them. CDR1 and CDR2 from the germline V gene are MNHEY and SMNVEV (reference sequence). The CDR3 runs 14 residues. CDR3 protein: CASSWGRGVEGYTF. The CDR3 DNA follows: TGTGCCAGCAGTTGGGGCAGGGGCGTAGAGGGCTACACCTTC.

This chain links TRBV6-5 with TRBJ2-5; 12 bases are shared with TRBD1. V lost 4 bases, J lost 5 bases, and 8 bases stayed unmatched. Germline CDR1 MNHEY, CDR2 SVGAGI. There are 16 residues in the CDR3. CDR3 region: CASSSPWDRGQETQYF. CDR3 nucleotide sequence: TGTGCCAGCAGTTCACCTTGGGACAGGGGGCAGGAGACCCAGTACTTC.

This clone was found a few times. The rearrangement joins TRBV11-2 to TRBJ2-7; D remains ambiguous. The CDR3 length is 16 residues. CDR1 is SGHAT, CDR2 FQNNGV, per germline. Between the trimmed V and J ends, which lost 2 bases and 1 base, there was a span of 15 bases. The CDR3 here is CASSLRGLLTSYEQYF. CDR3 bases: TGTGCCAGCAGCTTACGAGGCCTCTTGACTTCCTACGAGCAGTACTTC.

There are a few counts of this clone. V and J are TRBV4-1 and TRBJ2-3; weak D call: TRBD1 (5 bases). Germline loops: CDR1 MGHRA, CDR2 YSYEKL. The V end lost 7 bases, the J end lost 2 bases, and 10 bases lay between the germline ends. There are 13 residues in the CDR3. CDR3 coding DNA: TGCGCCAGCATTGACAGCTACACAGATACGCAGTATTTT. Protein product: CASIDSYTDTQYF.

The genes are TRBV28 and TRBJ1-2, with 9 bases fitting TRBD1. Trimming at V came to 7 bases and at J to 2 bases, leaving 8 bases not matched to a gene. The CDR3 consists of 15 residues. Per the germline V gene, CDR1 is MDHEN and CDR2 is SYDVKM. CDR3 in amino acids: CASTTTGTGNYGYTF. The CDR3 region has the DNA TGTGCCAGCACTACTACCGGGACAGGGAACTATGGCTACACCTTC.

The chain couples TRBV7-9 to TRBJ2-2; tentatively, D is TRBD2 (6 bases). Germline values: CDR1 SEHNR, CDR2 FQNEAQ (reference sequence). The CDR3 sequence is 15 residues long. The germline V and J ends were trimmed by 3 bases and 3 bases, with 11 bases remaining between them. CDR3 nucleotides: TGTGCCAGCAGCTTCCCTAGGGACTACACCGGGGAGCTGTTTTTT. Its protein product is CASSFPRDYTGELFF.

This chain connects TRBV4-2 to TRBJ2-5; the match to TRBD2 covers 11 bases. Germline trimming cut 3 bases from V and 2 bases from J; bases unmatched to any gene: 5. Germline-derived CDR1 and CDR2 are LGHNA and YNFKEQ. The CDR3 runs to 16 residues. CDR3 DNA sequence: TGTGCCAGCAGCCACCGGGGACTAGCGGAACAAGAGACCCAGTACTTC. Translated: CASSHRGLAEQETQYF.

The chain links TRBV2 to TRBJ2-7; TRBD1 is a possible D gene (6 bases). The germline V gene has CDR1 SNHLY and CDR2 FYNNEI. Between the trimmed V and J ends, which lost 8 bases and 3 bases, there was a span of 20 bases. CDR3 length: 15 residues. The CDR3 is CASDPGLQGGYEQYF. The DNA for the CDR3 is TGTGCCAGCGATCCAGGGTTACAAGGGGGCTACGAGCAGTACTTC. The variable domain in full, with the rest retrieved from reference TRBV2 and TRBJ2-7, is EPEVTQTPSHQVTQMGQEVILRCVPISNHLYFYWYRQILGQKVEFLVSFYNNEISEKSEIFDDQFSVERPDGSNFTLKIRSTKLEDSAMYFCASDPGLQGGYEQYFGPGTRLTVT.

The rearrangement links TRBV5-1 to TRBJ2-7; 10 positions match TRBD2. The CDR3 has 13 amino acids. V was clipped by 4 bases and J by 7 bases; unmatched bases: 5. Germline V CDR1 and CDR2: SGHRS, YFSETQ. Written as DNA, the CDR3 is TGCGCCAGCAGCAAAGCACTAGCGGGGGAGCAGTACTTC. Protein product: CASSKALAGEQYF.